This T cell receptor (beta chain) was captured in a study of T cell responses to AZD1222 COVID-19 vaccine (dated by TCRdb to about 2021). The study in broad terms: AZD1222 recipients given second doses at about 4 weeks or at about 12 weeks were pooled, since spike-specific TCR depth and breadth were not found to differ between the two schedules. A total of 230 to 250 trial participants underwent TCR sequencing, of whom 200 to 220 received two doses of AZD1222 and about 25 received two doses of the MenACWY control vaccine. Trial participants were enrolled by age into subgroups of 18-55, 56-69 and 70-plus years, and around 150, 29 and 61 TCR-sequenced participants, respectively, were included in these subgroups.

Via the germline V gene, CDR1 is ENHRY and CDR2 SYGVKD. Spanning cysteine to phenylalanine, the CDR3 consists of 13 amino acids. The read is trimmed to its CDR3 DNA, 39 bases read in frame from base 1. Trimming at the junction amounts to 6 bases on V and 1 base on J, and the germline ends lie 9 bases apart. The CDR3 regions of human TCRbeta chains were analyzed by immunosequencing. The paper's processing steps were these. Repertoire TCRs were matched against a reference library of SARS-CoV-2-specific TCRs generated with the MIRA antigen-specificity platform. Breadth was defined as the fraction of unique TCRs that were SARS-CoV-2-associated, and depth was defined as the fraction of total T cells that were SARS-CoV-2-associated. Each spike-specific TCR was assigned to its reactive spike region and to a CD4 or CD8 class using the MIRA data. Log10-transformed breadth and depth values were compared by one-way ANOVA with Sidak's multiple comparisons tests. TCRdb limited this immuneACCESS table to in-frame rearrangements with V and J called. A share of clones is missing; checked studies link under half to unresolved V genes, and the rest is unexplained. Clone size and V and J calls were adopted from that table, with D and trimming inferred from the DNA. The sample has more than 150,000 clones on record, around 94% of them singletons. The ten largest clones take up 0.64% of the sample.

Interpreted using the paper, the time point label stands for: baseline before first vaccination. The vaccinee samples were drawn from two UK trials, COV001 and COV002, one of which was a single-blind randomized controlled phase 2/3 trial testing AZD1222 (ChAdOx1 nCoV-19) in healthy adults. For TCRbeta chain sequencing, PBMC samples from trial participants were taken at day 0 and at day 28 after the second dose. The study at large found these results: No day 14 peak-response samples were available, so repertoires were characterized only after the peak T cell response. Participants were mostly white British and included more females than males, and it was suggested by the authors that clonal diversity may have been underestimated. Conclusions about previously exposed vaccinees are limited because only six or seven AZD1222 recipients were SARS-CoV-2 seropositive at baseline. After two AZD1222 doses, spike-specific TCR breadth and depth were significantly higher than at day 0 and than in MenACWY recipients. Nearly half of unique spike-specific TCRs reportedly recognized epitopes outside regions mutated in the B.1.351 and B.1.1.7 variants. The 56-69-year group was small, and its depth increase did not reach significance, likely because of low power. The whole spike protein was spanned by vaccine-associated CD4 TCRs, and dominant responses were seen in regions 160-218 and 743-854.

With respect to this clone: Its recognized antigen is unknown. No much larger clone is present one base from it, and per-base qualities are unavailable.

Recombination linked TRBV10-3 to TRBJ1-1; no confident D gene assignment can be made. The specimen comprised peripheral blood, sampled on day 0 of AZD1222 vaccination. The sequence came from an adult in good health. The CDR3 region: CAISKDRNTEAFF. The DNA is as follows: TGTGCCATCAGCAAGGACCGGAACACTGAAGCTTTCTTT.